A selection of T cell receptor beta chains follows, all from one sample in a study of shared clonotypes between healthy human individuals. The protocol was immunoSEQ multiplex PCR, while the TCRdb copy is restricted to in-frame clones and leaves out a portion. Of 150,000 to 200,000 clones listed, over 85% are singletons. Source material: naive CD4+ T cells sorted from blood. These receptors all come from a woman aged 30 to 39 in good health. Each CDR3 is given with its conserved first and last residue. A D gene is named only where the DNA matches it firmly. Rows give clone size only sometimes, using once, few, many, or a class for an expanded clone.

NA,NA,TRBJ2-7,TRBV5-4,TGTGCCAGCAGCTTGGGCAGAGCCTACGAGCAGTACTTC,CASSLGRAYEQYF
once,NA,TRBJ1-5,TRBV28,TGTGCCAGCAGTTGGGCGGCCGATAGCAATCAGCCCCAGCATTTT,CASSWAADSNQPQHF
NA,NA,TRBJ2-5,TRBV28,TGTGCCAGCAGTCGACTAGAGAACGGGGAGACCCAGTACTTC,CASSRLENGETQYF
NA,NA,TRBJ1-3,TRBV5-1,TGCGCCAGCAGCTTGGGGACAGCCTCTGGAAACACCATATATTTT,CASSLGTASGNTIYF
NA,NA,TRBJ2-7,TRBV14,TGTGCCAGCAGCCAAGATCGGGGGAGCGAGCAGTACTTC,CASSQDRGSEQYF
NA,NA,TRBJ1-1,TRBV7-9,TGTGCCAGCAGCTTAGGTCAGCTTATGAACACTGAAGCTTTCTTT,CASSLGQLMNTEAFF
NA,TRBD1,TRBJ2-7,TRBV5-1,TGCGCCAGCAGCTGGGGACAGACCTACGAGCAGTACTTC,CASSWGQTYEQYF
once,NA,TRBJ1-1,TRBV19,TGTGCCAGTAGTATAGTCGGCGGTCTTGGCGCTGAAGCTTTCTTT,CASSIVGGLGAEAFF
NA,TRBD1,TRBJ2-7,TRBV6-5,TGTGCCAGCAGTACGGGACAGGGGAACCGCTACGAGCAGTACTTC,CASSTGQGNRYEQYF
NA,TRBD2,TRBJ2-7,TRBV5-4,TGTGCCAGCAGCGGGATTACTAGCGGATCCTACGAGCAGTACTTC,CASSGITSGSYEQYF
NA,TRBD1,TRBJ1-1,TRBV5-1,TGCGCCAGCAGCTACGACAGGGGGCCGAAGAACACTGAAGCTTTCTTT,CASSYDRGPKNTEAFF
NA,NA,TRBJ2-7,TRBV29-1,TGCAGCGTTGTGCGGGGGCACTACGAGCAGTACTTC,CSVVRGHYEQYF
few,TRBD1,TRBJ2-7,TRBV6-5,TGTGCCAGCAGCCAAGTGGGACAGGGTGCTTACGAGCAGTACTTC,CASSQVGQGAYEQYF
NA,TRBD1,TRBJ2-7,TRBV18,TGTGCCAGCTCGTTCGACAGGGGGAACTCGTACGAGCAGTACTTC,CASSFDRGNSYEQYF
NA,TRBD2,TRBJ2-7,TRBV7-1,TGTGCCAGCAGCTCAGCCCGGGGACAGATAGGACTAGCGGGAGTAGTATTGGGTCGCTACGAGCAGTACTTC,CASSSARGQIGLAGVVLGRYEQYF
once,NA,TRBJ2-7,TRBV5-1,TGCGCCAGCAGCTTGGACTTTTACGAGCAGTACTTC,CASSLDFYEQYF
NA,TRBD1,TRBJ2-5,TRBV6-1,TGTGCCAGCACAACACAGGGGCCCCAAGAGACCCAGTACTTC,CASTTQGPQETQYF
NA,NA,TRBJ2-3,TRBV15,TGTGCCACCAGCAGAGTCGCAGTAATCACAGATACGCAGTATTTT,CATSRVAVITDTQYF
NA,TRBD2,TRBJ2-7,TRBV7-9,TGTGCCAGCAGCTTAGATGGTAGCGGGAGTCTCGGGCAGTACTTC,CASSLDGSGSLGQYF
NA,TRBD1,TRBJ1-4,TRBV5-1,TGCGCCAGCAGCGGTCGGACAGGGGCTGTCGCAACTAATGAAAAACTGTTTTTT,CASSGRTGAVATNEKLFF
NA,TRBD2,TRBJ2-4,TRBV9,TGTGCCAGCAGCGTAGGTCCTAGCGGGAGCCTAGCCAAAAACATTCAGTACTTC,CASSVGPSGSLAKNIQYF
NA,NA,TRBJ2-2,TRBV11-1,TGTGCCAGCAGCTTATGGGGGGTTCACGGGGAGCTGTTTTTT,CASSLWGVHGELFF
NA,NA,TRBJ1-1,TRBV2,TGTGCCAGCAGTGAAGCGGAGGTTTTTGAAGCTTTCTTT,CASSEAEVFEAFF
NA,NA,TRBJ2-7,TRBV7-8,TGTGCCAGCAGCTTGGGTTCAGGCCTAACACGAGGGGAGCAGTACTTC,CASSLGSGLTRGEQYF
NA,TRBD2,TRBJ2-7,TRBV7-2,TGTGCCAGCAGCTTAATGGCTAGCGGATCCTACGAGCAGTACTTC,CASSLMASGSYEQYF
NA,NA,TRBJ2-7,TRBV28,TGTGCCAGCAGCCCCACCGTCGACTACGAGCAGTACTTC,CASSPTVDYEQYF
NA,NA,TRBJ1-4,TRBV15,TGTGCCACCAGCAGAGCCCGACAGGCGAAACTGTTTTTT,CATSRARQAKLFF
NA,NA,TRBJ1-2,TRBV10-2,TGCGCCAGCAGGGACAACAGGCTAACATATGGCTACACCTTC,CASRDNRLTYGYTF
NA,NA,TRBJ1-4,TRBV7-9,TGTGCCAGCAGCTTGAGTCAGCCCGGAAAACTGTTTTTT,CASSLSQPGKLFF
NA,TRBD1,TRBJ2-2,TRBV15,TGTGCCACCAGCAGAGGCCCCGGGACAGGGAGTACCGGGGAGCTGTTTTTT,CATSRGPGTGSTGELFF
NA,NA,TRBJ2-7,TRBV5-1,TGCGCCAGCAGCTTGGTAACGGAAACCTACGAGCAGTACTTC,CASSLVTETYEQYF
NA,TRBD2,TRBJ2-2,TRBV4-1,TGCGCCAGCAGCTTGGGACTAGCGGGAGTAATGTCCACCGGGGAGCTGTTTTTT,CASSLGLAGVMSTGELFF
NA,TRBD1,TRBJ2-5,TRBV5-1,TGCGCCAGCAGCGACGGACAGGCCCCCTCGACCCAGTACTTC,CASSDGQAPSTQYF
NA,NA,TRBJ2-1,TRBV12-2,TGTGCAAGTCGCAAAATTTCGAGCGGGAGGTTGGTAAATGAGCAGTTCTTC,CASRKISSGRLVNEQFF
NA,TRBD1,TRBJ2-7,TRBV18,TGTGCCAGCTCACCGAGAACAGGGGGCTCCTACGAGCAGTACTTC,CASSPRTGGSYEQYF
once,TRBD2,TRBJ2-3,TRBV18,TGTGCCAGCTCACCCCGCAAGCAGAGCGGGAGTTACGTAGATACGCAGTATTTT,CASSPRKQSGSYVDTQYF
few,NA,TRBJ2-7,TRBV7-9,TGTGCCAGCAGCTTAACGGTAAACTGGGGGGAGCAGTACTTC,CASSLTVNWGEQYF
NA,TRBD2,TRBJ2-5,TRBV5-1,TGCGCCAGCAGCTTGGCCGCACTAGCGGGTAGGGAGACCCAGTACTTC,CASSLAALAGRETQYF
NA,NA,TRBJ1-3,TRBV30,TGTGCCTGGAGGAGGGGCTCAACTGGAAACACCATATATTTT,CAWRRGSTGNTIYF
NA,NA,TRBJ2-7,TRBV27,TGTGCCAGCAGTTTCTCGACAGCCTATAGTGCAAGGAAGTACTTC,CASSFSTAYSARKYF
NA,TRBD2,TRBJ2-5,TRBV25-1,TGTGCCAGCAGTGAACCGGGACTAGCGAGGGAGCAGTACTTC,CASSEPGLAREQYF
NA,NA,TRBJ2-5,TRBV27,TGTGCCAGCAGTTTAATCGCGTCAGGGCCATCGTATGAGCAGTACTTC,CASSLIASGPSYEQYF
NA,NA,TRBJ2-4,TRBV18,TGTGCCAGCTCAGTTCGAGCGAAGGGCGTTCAGGCCAAAAACATTCAGTACTTC,CASSVRAKGVQAKNIQYF
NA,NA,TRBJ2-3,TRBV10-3,TGTGCCATCAGAGGACGGGTTGCCACAGATACGCAGTATTTT,CAIRGRVATDTQYF
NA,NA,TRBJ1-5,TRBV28,TGTGCCAGCATTCCTCCGTCCCGTCAGCCCCAGCATTTT,CASIPPSRQPQHF
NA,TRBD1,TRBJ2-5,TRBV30,TGTGCCTGGAGTGCCGGGACAGGGGTTTTGGAGACCCAGTACTTC,CAWSAGTGVLETQYF
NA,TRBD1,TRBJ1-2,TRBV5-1,TGCGCCAGCAGCTTTGTGGTCCGACAGGGTGAAGAGGGCTACACCTTC,CASSFVVRQGEEGYTF
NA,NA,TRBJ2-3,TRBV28,TGTGCCAGCAGCCCCCGTGACTTTTTTGCTACGCAGTATTTT,CASSPRDFFATQYF
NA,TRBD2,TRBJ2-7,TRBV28,TGTGCCAGCAGTGGAGCGGGAGAAGGATCCTACGAGCAGTACTTC,CASSGAGEGSYEQYF
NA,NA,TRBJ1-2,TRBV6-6,TGTGCCAGCAGTCGCCTGCGGACATCCTATGGCTACACCTTC,CASSRLRTSYGYTF
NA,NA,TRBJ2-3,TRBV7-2,TGTGCCAGCAGCCCCAGGGACATCACAGATACGCAGTATTTT,CASSPRDITDTQYF
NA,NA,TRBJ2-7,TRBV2,TGTGCCAGCAGTGATCGGGACACCTCTCGGGAGCAGTACTTC,CASSDRDTSREQYF
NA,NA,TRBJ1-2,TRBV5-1,TGCGCCAGCAGAAAAGAAACAGGGAGCTACACCTTC,CASRKETGSYTF
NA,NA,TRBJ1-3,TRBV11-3,TGTGCCAGCAGCACGGGCCACCTGGACACCATATATTTT,CASSTGHLDTIYF
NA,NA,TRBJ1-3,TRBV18,TGTGCCAGCTCACCTCCACCGGGTGTGAACACCATATATTTT,CASSPPPGVNTIYF
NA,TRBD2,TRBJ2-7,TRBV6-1,TGTGCCAGCACTAGGACTAGCGGGAGCAGCGAGCAGTACTTC,CASTRTSGSSEQYF
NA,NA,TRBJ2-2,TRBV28,TGTGCCAGTAAAGGACAGCCACGAACATCCGGGGAGCTGTTTTTT,CASKGQPRTSGELFF
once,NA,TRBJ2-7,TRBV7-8,TGTGCCAGCAGCTTATCCAGCTCGTACGAGCAGTACTTC,CASSLSSSYEQYF
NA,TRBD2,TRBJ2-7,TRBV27,TGTGCCAGCAGTTACGAAACTAGCGGGATCACCGAGCAGTACTTC,CASSYETSGITEQYF